This T cell receptor (beta chain) was observed in a study of metastatic and nonmetastatic thyroid tumors. Study-level background: From malignant and benign thyroid patients, repertoires in blood and in tumor or nodule tissue were compared. General study findings and limits: In both blood and tumor samples, TCR beta diversity was reported significantly higher for malignant than benign nodules.

Patients underwent thyroid surgery, and none had received any treatment before it. In regard to this clone: Its antigen is not identified.

As handled by the study authors: Building a distant-metastasis classifier for papillary thyroid cancer drew on CDR3 differences across clinicopathological groups. TCRdb called clones again from the PCR reads with MiXCR. The V and J calls were not made by the authors but by TCRdb's processing. Of around 41,000 clones listed, 28% are singletons. Sequenced: blood. The source of this sequence is a male donor with papillary thyroid cancer or a benign thyroid nodule (not recorded which). Some clones in this sample may be carry-over from other donors' samples.

CDR3 DNA sequence: TGTGCCAGCATTTGGGGGATTCAGCCCCAGCATTTT. Translation: CASIWGIQPQHF. This chain joins TRBV6-2 or TRBV6-3 and TRBJ1-5; maybe TRBD1 (5 bases). The germline V and J ends were trimmed by 7 bases and 6 bases, with 10 bases remaining between them. This CDR3 has 12 residues. Germline CDR1 is MNHEY and CDR2 is SVGEGT.